Reported below is one TCR beta chain. Its antigen is undetermined. V lost 0 bases, J lost 0 bases, and 6 bases lay in between. Germline CDR1 reads LGHNA; CDR2 reads YSLEER. This CDR3 region has 16 residues. PCR used 60 Vbeta primers and 13 Jbeta primers. TCRdb's table, derived via immunoSEQ multiplex PCR, lists solely in-frame clones and lacks some. The top ten hold around 2.1% of the sample, which has 200,000 or so clones, approximately 82% seen once. This sample stems from a study of cytomegalovirus exposure and HLA in healthy donors. Whole-study findings and limits: In a later analysis, DRB1 alleles had the most associated TCRs; HLA-C alleles the fewest. Equally common other TCR beta chains were less clonally expanded than HLA-associated ones, a later analysis found. TRBV6-2, TRBV6-3 and other indistinguishable V segments were excluded. The study put roughly 160 TCR beta chains on its list as cytomegalovirus-associated.

The sequence derives from a woman younger than 30 in good health and CMV-seropositive. This chain links TRBV4-3 with TRBJ2-6, with a weak D call TRBD2 (5 bases). What was sequenced was PBMCs. CDR3 sequence: CASSQEGVSGANVLTF. The CDR3, as DNA: TGCGCCAGCAGCCAAGAGGGAGTCTCTGGGGCCAACGTCCTGACTTTC.